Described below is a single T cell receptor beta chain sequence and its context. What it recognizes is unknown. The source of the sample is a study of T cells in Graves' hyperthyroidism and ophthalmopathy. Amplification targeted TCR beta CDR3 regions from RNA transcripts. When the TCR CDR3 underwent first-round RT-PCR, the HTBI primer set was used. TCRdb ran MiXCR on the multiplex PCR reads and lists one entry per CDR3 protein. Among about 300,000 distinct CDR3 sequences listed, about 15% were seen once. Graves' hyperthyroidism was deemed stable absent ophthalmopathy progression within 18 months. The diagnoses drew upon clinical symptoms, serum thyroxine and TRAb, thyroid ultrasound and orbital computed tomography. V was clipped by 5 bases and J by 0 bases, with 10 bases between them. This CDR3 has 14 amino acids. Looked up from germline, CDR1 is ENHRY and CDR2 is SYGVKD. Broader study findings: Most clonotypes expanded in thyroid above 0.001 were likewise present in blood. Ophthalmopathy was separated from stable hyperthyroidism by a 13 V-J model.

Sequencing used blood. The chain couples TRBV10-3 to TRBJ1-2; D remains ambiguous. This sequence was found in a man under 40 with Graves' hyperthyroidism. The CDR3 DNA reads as TGTGCCATCAGTCCTGATCTAGCTAACTATGGCTACACCTTC. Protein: CAISPDLANYGYTF.